The entry below gives a single TCR beta chain sequence along with its context. Original handling: Estimates of nucleated cell counts were drawn from the amplification of reference gene primers. This table comes from immunoSEQ multiplex PCR, and its TCRdb copy is limited to in-frame clones, with some not included. V, J and clone size were drawn from that table, and D and trimming were deduced from the DNA. The sample records 210,000 or so clones, about 86% being singletons. This entry belongs to a study of blood T cell repertoires in COVID-19. Overall study context: Sites across the United States, Italy and Spain contributed samples from acute and convalescent COVID-19. Sources were T cells, B-cell-depleted T cells, or PBMCs; the material itself was cDNA or gDNA.

This CDR3 region has 14 residues. Per germline, CDR1 MRHNA and CDR2 SNTAGT. V was pared by 6 bases and J by 6 bases, with 17 bases between. The sequence came from a young man with active or convalescent COVID-19. The chain joins TRBV6-4 to TRBJ1-2, with D hard to call. Sequencing used peripheral blood. This chain's CDR3 is CASSENHRSHGYTF. CDR3 DNA: TGTGCCAGCAGCGAGAACCATCGATCCCATGGCTACACCTTC.